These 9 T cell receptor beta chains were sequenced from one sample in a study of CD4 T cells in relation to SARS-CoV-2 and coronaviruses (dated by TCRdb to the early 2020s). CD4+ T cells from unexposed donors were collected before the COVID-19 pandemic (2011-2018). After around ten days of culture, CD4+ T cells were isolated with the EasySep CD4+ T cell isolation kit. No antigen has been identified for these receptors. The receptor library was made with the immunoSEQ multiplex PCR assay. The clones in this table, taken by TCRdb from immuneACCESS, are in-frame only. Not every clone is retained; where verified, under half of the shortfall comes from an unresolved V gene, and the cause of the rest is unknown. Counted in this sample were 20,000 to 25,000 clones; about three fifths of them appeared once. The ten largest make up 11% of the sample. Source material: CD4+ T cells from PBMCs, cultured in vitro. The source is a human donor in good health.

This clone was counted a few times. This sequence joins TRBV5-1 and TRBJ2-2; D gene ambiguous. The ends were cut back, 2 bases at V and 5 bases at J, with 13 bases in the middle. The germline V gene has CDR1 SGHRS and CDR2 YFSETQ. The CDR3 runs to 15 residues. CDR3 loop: CASSFSLSGTGELFF. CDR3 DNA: TGCGCCAGCAGCTTCAGTCTGTCTGGGACCGGGGAGCTGTTTTTT. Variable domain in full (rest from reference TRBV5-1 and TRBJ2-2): KAGVTQTPRYLIKTRGQQVTLSCSPISGHRSVSWYQQTPGQGLQFLFEYFSETQRNKGNFPGRFSGRQFSNSRSEMNVSTLELGDSALYLCASSFSLSGTGELFFGEGSRLTVL.

As DNA, the CDR3 is TGTGCCAGCAGTTCCTTCGGACTAGCGGGAGCCTACGAGCAGTACTTC. Its protein is CASSSFGLAGAYEQYF. The rearrangement links TRBV6-5 to TRBJ2-7; TRBD2 matches at 13 bases. The germline V gene has CDR1 MNHEY and CDR2 SVGAGI. V was clipped by 4 bases and J by 2 bases; unmatched bases: 5. There are 16 residues in the CDR3.

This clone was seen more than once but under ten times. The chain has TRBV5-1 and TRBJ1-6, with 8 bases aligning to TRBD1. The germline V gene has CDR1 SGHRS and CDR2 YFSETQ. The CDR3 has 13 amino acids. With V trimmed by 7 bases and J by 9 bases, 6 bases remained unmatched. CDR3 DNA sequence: TGCGCCAGCCACGCAGGGGGCTTTTCACCCCTCCACTTT. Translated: CASHAGGFSPLHF. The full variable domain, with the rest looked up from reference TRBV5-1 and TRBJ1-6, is KAGVTQTPRYLIKTRGQQVTLSCSPISGHRSVSWYQQTPGQGLQFLFEYFSETQRNKGNFPGRFSGRQFSNSRSEMNVSTLELGDSALYLCASHAGGFSPLHFGNGTRLTVT.

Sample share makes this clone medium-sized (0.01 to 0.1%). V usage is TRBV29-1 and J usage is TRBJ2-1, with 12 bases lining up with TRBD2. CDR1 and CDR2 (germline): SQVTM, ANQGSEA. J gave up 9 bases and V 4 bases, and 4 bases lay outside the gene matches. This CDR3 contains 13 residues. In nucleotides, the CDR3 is TGCAGCGTTGGGACTAGCGGGGTGGGTGAGCAGTTCTTC. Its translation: CSVGTSGVGEQFF.

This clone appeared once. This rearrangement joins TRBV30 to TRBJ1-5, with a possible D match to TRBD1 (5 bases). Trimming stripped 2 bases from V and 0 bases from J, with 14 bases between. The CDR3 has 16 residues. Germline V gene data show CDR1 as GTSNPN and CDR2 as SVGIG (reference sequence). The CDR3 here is CAWSRGPLFSNQPQHF. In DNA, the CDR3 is TGTGCCTGGAGTCGGGGACCCCTCTTTAGCAATCAGCCCCAGCATTTT.

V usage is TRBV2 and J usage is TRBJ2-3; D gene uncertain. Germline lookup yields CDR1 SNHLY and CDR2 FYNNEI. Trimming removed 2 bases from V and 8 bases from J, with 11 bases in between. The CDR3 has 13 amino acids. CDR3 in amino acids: CASSETGFGTQYF. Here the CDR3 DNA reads TGTGCCAGCAGTGAAACCGGCTTCGGTACGCAGTATTTT.

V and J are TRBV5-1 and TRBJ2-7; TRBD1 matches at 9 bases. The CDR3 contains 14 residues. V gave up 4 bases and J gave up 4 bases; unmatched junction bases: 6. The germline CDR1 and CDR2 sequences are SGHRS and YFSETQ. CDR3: CASSPTTGGYEQYF. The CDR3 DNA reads TGCGCCAGCAGCCCAACGACAGGGGGGTACGAGCAGTACTTC.

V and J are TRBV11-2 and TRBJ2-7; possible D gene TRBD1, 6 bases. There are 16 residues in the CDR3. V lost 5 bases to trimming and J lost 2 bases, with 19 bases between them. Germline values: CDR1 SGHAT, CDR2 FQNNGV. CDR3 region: CASSPPQQGIPYEQYF. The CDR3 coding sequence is TGTGCCAGCAGCCCTCCCCAACAGGGTATACCCTACGAGCAGTACTTC.

DNA for the CDR3: TGCGCCAGCAGCTGGACAGGTCAGGGTAATTCACCCCTCCACTTT. This translates into CASSWTGQGNSPLHF. V and J are TRBV4-3 and TRBJ1-6; 7 bases map to TRBD1. Germline CDR1 reads LGHNA; CDR2 reads YSLEER. The CDR3 runs to 15 residues. V was pared by 5 bases and J by 6 bases, with 7 bases of the junction left unmatched.